A single sample is the source of the 22 T cell receptor beta chains below, sequenced in a study of beta chain features in type 1 diabetes. General study results and limits: All four CD4+ subsets of Type 1 diabetes patients contained TCRB CDR3s that were moderately but significantly shorter.

Reverse transcribing all isolated RNA meant expressed TCRB transcripts were sequenced. Generated by immunoSEQ multiplex PCR, the TCRdb table keeps only in-frame clones and is missing some. Here the sample spans 250,000 to 300,000 clones, around 25% being singletons. These receptors' antigens are unknown. The specimen was naive CD4+ T cells from blood. These receptors were collected from a woman aged 25 to 39 with type 1 diabetes.

This clone has just a few counts. This rearrangement joins TRBV7-2 to TRBJ2-5; TRBD1 aligns across 8 bases. Losses at the gene ends were 1 base for V and 0 bases for J; bases not matched to a gene: 1. This CDR3 region has 15 residues. CDR1 SGHTA and CDR2 FQGNSA come from the germline V gene. CDR3 sequence: CASSLGDRYQETQYF. Written as DNA, the CDR3 is TGTGCCAGCAGCTTAGGGGACAGGTACCAAGAGACCCAGTACTTC.

The rearrangement joins TRBV19 to TRBJ2-2; a possible D gene is TRBD1 (5 bases). The germline CDR1 and CDR2 sequences are LNHDA and SQIVND (reference sequence). Trimming stripped 7 bases from V and 2 bases from J, with 11 bases between. CDR3 size: 14 residues. For the CDR3, the DNA is TGTGCCAGTATTCCAAGGGGTAACACCGGGGAGCTGTTTTTT. The encoded protein is CASIPRGNTGELFF.

This clone was seen a handful of times. The V gene is TRBV14, the J gene TRBJ2-3; 8 nucleotides line up with TRBD2. This CDR3 is 15 amino acids long. V was clipped by 2 bases and J by 2 bases; unmatched bases: 3. The germline CDR1 and CDR2 sequences are SGHDN and FVKESK. DNA for the CDR3: TGTGCCAGCAGCCAAACTAGCGGATCCACAGATACGCAGTATTTT. It codes for CASSQTSGSTDTQYF.

The chain combines TRBV9 with TRBJ2-5, with 8 nucleotides matching TRBD1. V trimming: 0 bases; J trimming: 5 bases; junction bases outside the gene matches: 9. CDR3 length equals 16 residues. Germline values: CDR1 SGDLS, CDR2 YYNGEE. This CDR3 is CASSVGTGQVDETQYF. CDR3 coding DNA: TGTGCCAGCAGCGTAGGGACAGGGCAGGTGGACGAGACCCAGTACTTC.

The chain has TRBV18 and TRBJ1-4; 10 bases agree with TRBD1. Germline CDR1 KGHSH, CDR2 LQKENI. J gave up 6 bases and V 1 base, and 2 bases lay outside the gene matches. The CDR3 has 15 residues. This CDR3 is CASSPRTGGYEKLFF. CDR3 nucleotide sequence: TGTGCCAGCTCACCACGGACAGGGGGGTATGAAAAACTGTTTTTT.

This clone was observed a few times. The chain joins TRBV6-5 to TRBJ2-1, with 9 bases fitting TRBD2. Germline V lookup: CDR1 MNHEY, CDR2 SVGAGI. Unmatched junction bases numbered 10, after V lost 10 bases and J lost 6 bases. The CDR3 totals 14 residues. DNA of the CDR3: TGTGCCACCGCTAGCGGGACGGTTCTCAATGAGCAGTTCTTC. Its protein product is CATASGTVLNEQFF.

The J gene is TRBJ2-7, the V gene TRBV7-8; 7 bases are shared with TRBD2. The germline gives CDR1 SGHVS, CDR2 FQNEAQ. The V and J ends lost 4 bases and 5 bases, in that order; junction bases with no gene match: 5. This CDR3 comprises 13 residues. In nucleotides, the CDR3 is TGTGCCAGCAGCTCAAAAACTAGCGACGAGCAGTACTTC. This translates into CASSSKTSDEQYF.

The V call is TRBV11-2, the J call TRBJ2-5, with 9 nucleotides matching TRBD2. The CDR3 is 14 residues long. The J segment lost 4 bases and the V segment lost 6 bases, leaving 6 bases of the junction unmatched. Germline-derived CDR1 and CDR2 are SGHAT and FQNNGV. CDR3 loop: CASRPSGNRETQYF. CDR3 nucleotide sequence: TGTGCCAGCAGACCTAGCGGGAATAGAGAGACCCAGTACTTC.

This clone was seen a few times. Mismatch with germline at one junction end may stem from a read error. The CDR3 DNA follows: TGTGCCAGCAGTATAGAAACTAAATATGGCTACACCTTC. Translated, it gives CASSIETKYGYTF. The chain carries TRBV28 and TRBJ1-2, with D hard to call. The CDR3 has 13 residues. Germline values: CDR1 MDHEN, CDR2 SYDVKM.

This clone showed up just a few times. The chain couples TRBV30 to TRBJ2-5; TRBD2 matches 8 bases. This CDR3 is built from 12 residues. Germline V gene sequence: CDR1 GTSNPN, CDR2 SVGIG (reference sequence). V trimming: 4 bases; J trimming: 5 bases; junction bases outside the gene matches: 3. CDR3 nucleotide sequence: TGTGCCTGGAAATCTAGCGGGGAGACCCAGTACTTC. This gives the protein CAWKSSGETQYF.

This chain connects TRBV6-5 to TRBJ2-7; tentative D call: TRBD2 (6 bases). Trimming cost V 6 bases and J 0 bases, with 15 bases left between them. Germline V gene sequence: CDR1 MNHEY, CDR2 SVGAGI. The length of the CDR3 is 15 residues. The CDR3, as DNA: TGTGCCAGCAGGATGGGACTCGAAAGCTCCTACGAGCAGTACTTC. This codes for CASRMGLESSYEQYF.

This clone was picked up a small number of times. The chain carries TRBV5-1 and TRBJ1-1; the match to TRBD1 covers 7 bases. Germline-derived CDR1 and CDR2 are SGHRS and YFSETQ. After removal of 5 bases from V and 7 bases from J, the junction contained 8 bases not matched to a gene. The CDR3 totals 13 residues. CDR3 region: CASSVTGSLEAFF. As DNA, the CDR3 is TGCGCCAGCAGTGTGACAGGGTCCCTTGAAGCTTTCTTT.

This clone appeared a few times. The chain is built from TRBV11-2 and TRBJ2-1; D remains unclear. Per germline, CDR1 SGHAT and CDR2 FQNNGV. The ends were cut back, 3 bases at V and 10 bases at J, with 10 bases in the middle. CDR3 size: 12 residues. The CDR3 is CASSFIGREQFF. CDR3 DNA sequence: TGTGCCAGCAGCTTTATCGGCAGGGAGCAGTTCTTC.

J is TRBJ2-1 and V is TRBV5-6; TRBD2 matches 8 bases. The CDR3 length is 14 residues. J was trimmed by 4 bases and V by 1 base; bases with no gene match: 1. The germline V gene has CDR1 SGHDT and CDR2 YYEEEE. The CDR3 region is CASSLREGYNEQFF. The CDR3 DNA reads TGTGCCAGCAGCTTGCGGGAGGGGTACAATGAGCAGTTCTTC.

This clone turned up a few times. J is TRBJ1-1 and V is TRBV7-9; 8 bases are shared with TRBD1. V trimming: 2 bases; J trimming: 4 bases; junction bases outside the gene matches: 3. Germline V gene sequence: CDR1 SEHNR, CDR2 FQNEAQ (reference sequence). CDR3 length: 14 residues. CDR3: CASSLQGAATEAFF. CDR3 bases: TGTGCCAGCAGCTTACAGGGGGCGGCCACTGAAGCTTTCTTT.

This clone was detected only a few times. V usage is TRBV29-1 and J usage is TRBJ2-2, with 9 bases lining up with TRBD1. The CDR3 is made up of 14 amino acids. The junction had 4 bases not matched to a gene; V was cut back by 5 bases and J by 3 bases. The germline CDR1 and CDR2 sequences are SQVTM and ANQGSEA. The CDR3 nucleotides are TGCAGCGTTAGAAGACAGGGGGACACCGGGGAGCTGTTTTTT. Its protein product is CSVRRQGDTGELFF.

The chain is built from TRBV5-6 and TRBJ2-3, with a weak D call TRBD2 (5 bases). This CDR3 is 14 amino acids long. CDR1 SGHDT and CDR2 YYEEEE come from the germline V gene. V was cut by 4 bases and J by 1 base, with 10 bases left in between. CDR3 amino acids: CASSTSAGTDTQYF. In DNA, the CDR3 is TGTGCCAGCAGCACCTCAGCGGGCACAGATACGCAGTATTTT.

This clone was detected only a few times. The chain is built from TRBV7-9 and TRBJ1-2; tentative D call: TRBD1 (6 bases). The CDR3 is 12 amino acids. The V gene lost 1 base and the J gene lost 8 bases, with 8 bases spanning the gap. CDR1 SEHNR and CDR2 FQNEAQ come from the germline V gene (reference sequence). CDR3 residues: CASSLEGGGYTF. The CDR3 bases are TGTGCCAGCAGCTTAGAAGGGGGAGGCTACACCTTC.

The chain links TRBV6-5 to TRBJ2-7; TRBD1 matches at 8 bases. Germline V lookup: CDR1 MNHEY, CDR2 SVGAGI. Trimming removed 2 bases from V and 6 bases from J; junction bases left unmatched: 9. The CDR3 runs 15 residues. This chain's CDR3 is CASSYVRQGRVEQYF. The CDR3 coding sequence is TGTGCCAGCAGTTACGTTCGACAGGGGAGAGTCGAGCAGTACTTC.

This clone came up a few times. The chain is built from TRBV7-3 and TRBJ2-3; tentatively, D is TRBD1 (5 bases). V was cut by 9 bases and J by 6 bases, with 19 bases left in between. CDR1 and CDR2 (germline): SGHTA, FQGTGA. This CDR3 has 14 residues. In nucleotides, the CDR3 is TGTGCCAGTCAACCTGGGGCCCATAGCGATACGCAGTATTTT. Amino acids: CASQPGAHSDTQYF. The full variable domain, rest sourced from reference TRBV7-3 and TRBJ2-3, is GAGVSQTPSNKVTEKGKYVELRCDPISGHTALYWYRQSLGQGPEFLIYFQGTGAADDSGLPNDRFFAVRPEGSVSTLKIQRTERGDSAVYLCASQPGAHSDTQYFGPGTRLTVL.

This chain uses TRBV7-2 with TRBJ2-7; the D gene is possibly TRBD2 (6 bases). From germline, CDR1 is SGHTA and CDR2 FQGNSA. Trimming removed 4 bases at V and 1 base at J, with 11 bases between. The CDR3 has 14 amino acids. The CDR3 loop reads CASSWVRESYEQYF. Here the CDR3 DNA reads TGTGCCAGCAGCTGGGTTCGGGAGTCCTACGAGCAGTACTTC.

This chain joins TRBV28 and TRBJ2-1, with 7 bases matching TRBD2. There are 16 residues in the CDR3. Germline-derived CDR1 and CDR2 are MDHEN and SYDVKM. The ends lost 6 bases at V and 4 bases at J; junction bases unmatched: 12. CDR3 bases: TGTGCCAGCAGGGGGGTTGAAGCGGGAAAATACAATGAGCAGTTCTTC. Translated, it gives CASRGVEAGKYNEQFF.